This TCR beta chain appears in the sequencing data of a study of cytomegalovirus exposure and HLA in healthy donors. Findings and caveats of the study: Later analysis demonstrated an association between a missense DCLRE1C variant and TCR beta V- and J-gene trimming.

Both 60 Vbeta primers and 13 Jbeta primers went into the PCR. The method was immunoSEQ multiplex PCR; TCRdb's version includes in-frame clones alone and lacks a portion of them. The sample holds roughly 90,000 clones, 65% to 75% seen once. Deletions cut 2 bases from V and 2 bases from J, with 12 bases between. Per germline, CDR1 SGHTA and CDR2 FQGNSA. The CDR3 loop spans 15 amino acids. About this clone itself: As yet, its antigen is unknown.

The sample consisted of PBMCs. The clonotype was recovered from a man aged 30 to 39 in good health and CMV-seropositive. The gene calls are TRBV7-2 and TRBJ1-1; D is possibly TRBD1 (5 bases). CDR3 bases: TGTGCCAGCAGCTTACCTCCGGGGGGAAACACTGAAGCTTTCTTT. Protein sequence: CASSLPPGGNTEAFF.